The rows below give T cell receptor beta chains drawn from one sample of a study of T-cell memory formation after mild COVID-19. Each CDR3 protein gets one entry after TCRdb re-called the 5' RACE reads with MiXCR. The data contain around 80,000 distinct CDR3 sequences, around 14% of them singletons. The sample comprised PBMCs or a T cell subset sorted from them (not recorded which). The receptors come from an adult woman who had mild COVID-19 (a few samples of this study predate the infection). Cell type and time point are not known. CDR3s include the opening cysteine and the closing phenylalanine or tryptophan. D genes are given only for firm matches.

V	J	D	CDR3
TRBV5-5	TRBJ2-1	TRBD2	CASSIGASGRRVVDEQFF
TRBV7-9	TRBJ1-5	TRBD1	CASSSGQGTQPQHF
TRBV9	TRBJ2-1	TRBD2	CASSPLQPLAGESYNEQFF
TRBV6-5	TRBJ2-6	.	CASSQQPGTGDGANVLTF
TRBV10-3	TRBJ2-3	TRBD2	CAISGEASGRVTDTQYF
TRBV12-3/TRBV12-4	TRBJ2-7	TRBD2	CASSLGSGDYEQYF
TRBV4-3	TRBJ2-2	.	CASSQWAGGTGELFF
TRBV6-6	TRBJ2-3	.	CASSYPQRGSTDTQYF
TRBV5-1	TRBJ1-1	.	CASSFSSGDTEAFF
TRBV24-1	TRBJ2-2	.	CAVRPRSTGELFF
TRBV13	TRBJ1-1	TRBD1	CASSSNQGVNTEAFF
TRBV20-1	TRBJ2-7	.	CSAREYGGLDSYEQYF
TRBV21-1	TRBJ1-1	.	CATWKGQGGPTPFF
TRBV12-3/TRBV12-4	TRBJ2-5	.	CASSPYRETQYF
TRBV5-5	TRBJ1-1	TRBD1	CASSLVAGGATEAFF
TRBV2	TRBJ2-7	TRBD2	CASSEGRGFTYEQYF
TRBV7-6	TRBJ2-3	TRBD2	CASSLAASGGHTQYF
TRBV20-1	TRBJ2-3	TRBD2	CSADRHLAGGTDTQYF
TRBV10-3	TRBJ2-7	.	CAISGALPSGGGSYEQYF
TRBV5-1	TRBJ2-7	.	CALRGTPNYEQYF
TRBV30	TRBJ2-1	.	CAWNPGTAYNEQFF
TRBV4-1	TRBJ2-5	.	CASSQAGIGGETQYF
TRBV12-3/TRBV12-4	TRBJ2-3	.	CASSLGTRSTDTQYF
TRBV13	TRBJ2-5	TRBD2	CASSPLAGRGETQYF
TRBV20-1	TRBJ2-3	.	CSATPVHRRTDTQYF
TRBV7-9	TRBJ2-2	TRBD1	CASSSDRARVGELFF
TRBV6-2/TRBV6-3	TRBJ1-1	TRBD1	CASNTRPGDRGPNTEAFF
TRBV9	TRBJ2-3	TRBD1	CASSVAGQVFTDTQYF
TRBV4-2	TRBJ2-1	.	CASSPASGLEQFF
TRBV11-3	TRBJ2-5	TRBD1	CASSRRDRGHGTQYF
TRBV7-9	TRBJ2-3	.	CASSTVGVRTDTQYF
TRBV20-1	TRBJ1-1	.	CSARSLGDGEAFF
TRBV11-2	TRBJ2-7	.	CASSLRGTYEQYF
TRBV7-9	TRBJ2-1	.	CASSSPRGVAVTLVSYNEQFF
TRBV20-1	TRBJ2-1	TRBD2	CSARDLAGGEQFF
TRBV14	TRBJ1-2	TRBD1	CASSQVQGGDYGYTF
TRBV19	TRBJ1-1	.	CASSMGGWSTEAFF
TRBV6-6	TRBJ1-2	.	CASSPTGTGDGYGYTF
TRBV12-3/TRBV12-4	TRBJ1-1	.	CASSPRGGTEAFF
TRBV5-1	TRBJ1-5	.	CASNRRRGAESNQPQHF
TRBV7-6	TRBJ2-1	.	CASSGALGKYNEQFF
TRBV18	TRBJ2-7	TRBD1	CASSPFGDSYEQYF
TRBV10-3	TRBJ1-4	.	CAISEGQRKEKLFF
TRBV7-9	TRBJ2-1	.	CASSLVWALGGSYNEQFF